Below, one TCR beta chain is given with its context. Its recognized antigen is unknown. At one of its ends the junction is not consistent with the germline gene, which may arise from a read error. Using a constant-region primer and ProtoScript II reverse transcriptase, TCRbeta-specific cDNA was reverse-transcribed from approximately 500 ng total RNA. Three nested multiplex PCR rounds, following a slightly modified ARM-PCR procedure, were used to build the TCRbeta libraries. Sample barcodes and Illumina adapters were attached in a final 25-cycle PCR using Deep VentR polymerase. Before sequencing, amplicons between 200 and 500 bp were purified from gel using a QIAquick gel extraction kit. TCRbeta amplicons were sequenced on an Illumina HiSeq 2500 with 250-bp paired-end reads. The source study handled its data this way. Reads were quality-trimmed with Trimmomatic v0.33, and paired reads were merged with FLASH v1.2.11 to recover full CDR3 sequences. MiGEC v1.2.1b assigned V, D and J germline segments to the rearranged TCRbeta sequences. Clonotype statistics and Shannon-Wiener diversity indices were computed with VDJtools v1.0.0. To reduce sampling bias, subsequent analyses other than the diversity analysis used only the 250 most abundant clonotypes in each sample. TCRdb trimmed the raw reads at Q25, called clones with MiXCR and kept productive beta chains. Identical CDR3 protein sequences are pooled into one entry, listed with their most common genes and DNA. Here the V and J calls rest on TCRdb's processing, not on the authors' analysis. The sample data list 80,000 or so distinct CDR3 sequences, and 71% of these were observed just once. Of the sample, roughly 13% falls within the top ten clones.

This specimen belongs to a study of tumor-infiltrating lymphocytes in primary liver carcinoma (dated by TCRdb to about 2017). Notes on the research overall: The five patients, three men and two women aged 30 to 69 years, had hepatocellular carcinoma (four) or combined HCC and intrahepatic cholangiocarcinoma (one). Tumors of the five patients were stage T1-T3 N0M0 with maximum diameters of about 4.2 to 10 cm. Agilent mRNA microarray profiling was performed on the roughly 27 tumor region samples to relate TCRbeta repertoire diversity to the local molecular phenotype. TCRbeta repertoire sequencing covered approximately 35 specimens from 5 patients: about 25 tumor regions, 5 adjacent noncancerous liver tissues and 5 peripheral blood samples. For each liver tumor, the study sampled five regions along with adjacent normal tissue and blood, and applied TCRbeta repertoire sequencing, expression microarrays and whole-exome sequencing. Each sample produced roughly 3.65 to 8 million productive TCRbeta reads, and read depth showed no significant difference between tissue types. Technical replicate repertoires showed high reproducibility, with mean shared-clone rates approximately 0.9 and correlation coefficients above 0.95.

Broader findings and caveats from the paper: Only the TCR beta chain was sequenced, so true repertoire diversity is likely underestimated because unpaired alpha chains were not captured. Bulk unsorted samples precluded comparing CD4+ and CD8+ T cell repertoires. Just about 7.5-25% of top clones turned up in all five regions of a tumor, which suggests spatial heterogeneity among tumor-infiltrating T cells. Pairs of tumor regions showed greater repertoire overlap (mean about 35%) than tumor-adjacent pairs (17%) or tumor-blood pairs (roughly 15%), which is consistent with antigen-driven expansion. Compared with blood, tumors had a significantly larger share of the repertoire taken up by the top 250 clones (p = 0.039). Only a few patients were included in the study, and the authors note that the findings should be validated in a larger study.

Without any cell sorting, total RNA and DNA were extracted together from about 20-30 mg of bulk tissue using the AllPrep DNA/RNA mini kit. Roughly five patients with histopathologically diagnosed primary liver carcinoma underwent surgical resection in China between late 2015 and March 2016. Patients had chronic HBV infection and were treatment-naive at sampling. Five spatially separated regions were sampled from each tumor: the superior, inferior, left-lateral and right-lateral poles, plus the tumor centre. More than 80% viable tumor cells were found by histology in every tumor sample. Fresh tumor and adjacent tissue pieces were bisected; one half was stored in RNAlater at -80°C, the other sent for histology. The clonotype comes from a woman in her sixties with primary liver carcinoma and hepatitis B virus infection. Sequenced input: liver tumor tissue from sampling region 4. In light of the paper, this sample's cell subset or site label describes: tumor region T4, right-lateral pole.

Read as DNA, the sequence is TGCGTCAGCAGGTCAACAGGGGATTATGGCTACACCTTC. Its protein is CVSRSTGDYGYTF. The chain is encoded by TRBV5-1 joined to TRBJ1-2, with 7 bases in between that match TRBD1. Looking up the germline V gene yields CDR1 SGHRS and CDR2 YFSETQ. The cysteine opens and the phenylalanine closes a CDR3 of 13 amino acids. Only the CDR3 region is kept as DNA, spanning 39 bases read in frame from base 1.